This paragraph reports one T cell receptor beta chain. What it recognizes is unknown. Per germline, CDR1 SQVTM and CDR2 ANQGSEA. Unmatched junction bases numbered 11, after V lost 4 bases and J lost 4 bases. The CDR3 totals 18 residues. Generated by immunoSEQ multiplex PCR, the TCRdb table keeps only in-frame clones and is missing some. In the table there are 300,000 or so clones, roughly 71% of which are singletons. The sample is drawn from a study of cytotoxic CD8 clonotypes in ibrutinib-treated CLL. The overall study: Mean values per sample were 260,000 or so productive templates and 94,082 productive rearrangements.

Overall study results and limits: Before falling back toward baseline at progression, clonality had risen at the time of ibrutinib response.

The chain carries TRBV29-1 and TRBJ2-6, with TRBD1 matching 12 bases. The clonotype was recovered from a human donor with chronic lymphocytic leukemia. The sequences come from PBMCs, collected after 36 months of ibrutinib treatment. CDR3 amino acids: CSVALNRDRGPGANVLTF. The CDR3 coding sequence is TGCAGCGTTGCGTTAAACCGGGACAGGGGGCCAGGGGCCAACGTCCTGACTTTC.